The present TCR beta chain was sequenced within a study of cytomegalovirus exposure and HLA in healthy donors (dated by TCRdb to 2016 to 2017). In the study overall: An earlier analysis of some 550 of the donors reported roughly 270 Gb of sequence data and around 120 million unique TCR beta sequences from roughly 200 million T cells. An early release covering roughly 640 HLA-typed donors comprised approximately 290 gigabases of sequencing data and roughly 85 million unique TCR sequences. The genetic ancestry cluster associated with self-reported Caucasian donors included around four fifths of the 300 to 450 genotyped donors. The study aimed to test whether signatures of past pathogen exposure could be identified by cataloging public T cell receptors. The T cell repertoires of roughly 660 subjects were profiled by immunosequencing and related to cytomegalovirus serostatus. A separate validation cohort of roughly 130 different subjects was used in addition to the 666-subject first cohort. To predict cytomegalovirus infection status, the study brought together high-throughput TCR immunosequencing, statistical association of individual TCRs with disease status, and machine learning. In a later analysis, previously published TCR beta repertoires from 666 donors were re-analyzed and high-resolution HLA genotyping was added so that TCR occurrence patterns could be studied. The later analysis used no new phenotypic data to find candidate immune exposures, relying instead on TCR beta sequences and their occurrence across donors. An earlier analysis of 587 of the donors used high-throughput TCR beta sequencing to judge whether each TCR beta V gene segment behaved as functional or pseudogenic. Donor age, sex, ethnicity and CMV serostatus were compiled alongside the repertoire data. Genome-wide SNP genotypes for about three fifths of the roughly 670 donors were used in a later genetic analysis, which treated that subset as a discovery cohort. All discovery cohort repertoires had been generated using a single sequencing platform. HLA typing included class I and class II loci at four-digit resolution. Typing coverage varied by locus: roughly 629-640 donors for A, B, C, DRB1 and DQB1; roughly 520 for DQA1; 606 for DPA1; about 450 for DPB1. Roughly five DR-DQ haplotypes were treated as single units for association and clustering because of strong linkage in the cohort. Among about 400 genotyped donors of the cohort, an average of roughly 230,000 unique TCR beta nucleotide sequences was sequenced per donor, of which roughly 18% were non-productive. The full study reports these points: Most CMV-associated TCR beta chains appeared to be HLA-restricted in a later analysis, and the HLA associations seemed to be driven largely by CMV exposure. In an earlier analysis of approximately 590 of the donors, most TCR beta V segments appeared in productive rearrangements about 87% or about 30% of the time, broadly matching IMGT annotations. In a later genetic analysis, fewer N-insertions in productive TCRs were reported among donors in an Asian-associated ancestry cluster than the roughly 700-donor mean. A later analysis associated roughly 17,000 TCR beta sequences with specific HLA alleles at a false discovery rate of 0.05. The cohort was sequenced for TCR beta chains only, and without alpha or paired-chain data the features that could be detected were limited. In a later analysis, HLA-associated TCR beta chains showed more clonal expansion and lower generation probabilities than non-associated chains that were equally common. Because HLA typing was missing for some donors at each locus, association tests included only the typed subset. A cluster of highly shared sequence variants was judged likely to be a technical artifact of the sequencing pipeline. While some public TCRs were present in many individuals, most TCR sequences turned up only very rarely across donors. The authors suggested that the approach could potentially be extended to other disease states and immunological phenotypes. For the cohort, immune exposure information was limited to CMV serostatus. Because the 87-base-pair reads could not distinguish some IMGT-functional V segments, including TRBV6-2 and TRBV6-3, those segments were excluded. Roughly uniform sequencing depth across donors was assumed in presence/absence analyses, although this assumption may not hold. A later analysis found that TCR association rates varied across HLA loci, with DRB1 alleles showing the most associated TCRs and HLA-C alleles the fewest. The study listed around 160 TCR beta chains as associated with cytomegalovirus. Because counts were too low, approximately 18 rarely observed V segments, including chromosome 9 orphons, were excluded from the earlier analysis of 500 to 700 of the donors. When HLA alleles, especially DR and DQ, strongly co-occurred, attributing TCR associations to individual alleles was difficult. Correlated functional status among segregating V segments might be attributable to linkage disequilibrium, but an unknown experimental factor could not be ruled out. An association between a missense DCLRE1C variant and V-gene and J-gene trimming of TCR beta chains was found in a later genetic analysis and replicated in an independent cohort. Cytomegalovirus status was reported to be diagnosed by the classifier with high specificity and sensitivity in both the original and validation cohorts. A further reported finding was that TCR beta sequences accurately predicted the HLA-A and HLA-B alleles for most subjects in the first cohort. A few of the identified cytomegalovirus-associated TCR beta chains were confirmed in vitro to be specific for cytomegalovirus antigens. A later analysis reported that several top co-occurrence clusters appeared linked to parvovirus B19, influenza, CMV and Epstein-Barr virus.

Library preparation employed the immunoSEQ multiplex PCR assay. A mixture of 60 forward primers for TCR Vbeta segments and 13 reverse primers for TCR Jbeta segments was used in the multiplex PCR. Amplification of the CDR3 region of rearranged TCR beta genes was performed with a multiplex PCR assay on genomic DNA. The amplified TCR beta libraries were sequenced on the Illumina HiSeq System as 87-base-pair reads. As for the authors' bioinformatics: Across the 600 to 700 repertoires, a later analysis counted tens of millions of unique TCR beta chains, roughly 11 million of which were shared by at least two donors. Raw reads were error-corrected and collapsed into unique sequences with a nearest-neighbor algorithm that merged closely related sequences to remove PCR and sequencing errors. CDR3 sequences were aligned to IMGT reference sequences to assign V, D and J gene segments. For a sequence to be retained, at least a six-nucleotide match to both a V gene segment and a J gene segment was required. Rearrangements were classified as productive when the CDR3 lacked stop codons and remained in frame with V and J, and all other rearrangements were classified as non-productive. Following IMGT convention, CDR3 was defined as the stretch from the second conserved V-encoded cysteine up to the conserved J-encoded phenylalanine. The earlier analysis of about 570 of the donors excluded any sequence lacking an unambiguous match to a single V gene segment. An earlier analysis of a few hundred of the donors called V segments functional above 56.7% productive rearrangements and segregating when the between-donor standard deviation exceeded 5%. A statistical classification framework was developed to diagnose cytomegalovirus status using the catalog of TCR beta chain sequences. V and J gene assignment, in a later analysis, came from comparing TCR nucleotide sequences with IMGT/GENE-DB human TR gene sequences. A later analysis assigned CDR3 sequences and most-parsimonious VDJ recombination scenarios with the TCRdist pipeline. In a later analysis, each TCR beta chain was defined by its CDR3 amino acid sequence together with its V-gene family, and reads lacking a unique V-gene family were excluded. In a later analysis, 450 to 600 highly shared, low-generation-probability nucleotide sequences were removed to address suspected cross-contamination and a sequencing artifact. For each public chain, a later analysis derived a clonal expansion index from normalized ranks of inferred template counts within each repertoire. Generation probabilities in a later analysis came from a VDJ recombination model fitted to out-of-frame rearrangements, and those results were checked against IGoR. Hypergeometric tests were used in a later analysis to score TCR-TCR, TCR-HLA and TCR-CMV co-occurrence, with a repertoire-size bias correction applied to the TCR pairs. In a later analysis, false discovery rates were estimated by permuting HLA or CMV assignments 20 times. In a later analysis, co-occurring TCRs were grouped with DBSCAN, and TCRdist sequence similarity was added when clustering was performed within HLA-allele-positive subsets. Repertoires with fewer than 30,000 or more than 120,000 public chains, plus five repertoires with anomalous nucleotide sharing, were excluded from co-occurrence clustering. This is the immuneACCESS table as TCRdb keeps it, with only in-frame sequences that have V and J called. A part of the clones is gone; compared with another copy, unresolved V genes explain less than half, and the rest is unexplained. V and J calls and clone size are those listed in that table; D and trimming were worked out from the DNA. This sample has around 170,000 clones in its table, and around 72% of those were observed once. The ten largest clones add up to 7% of the sample.

The cohort comprised approximately 700 healthy bone marrow donors. At the time of sampling, all cohort members were nominally healthy, though unrecorded immune exposures were likely present. The donor was CMV seropositive and belonged to the group of around 300 seropositive cohort members. A peripheral blood sample was collected from each donor, and TCR beta sequencing was performed on peripheral blood mononuclear cells. The Qiagen DNeasy Blood Extraction Kit was used to extract genomic DNA from the blood cell samples. About this clone: Its target antigen remains unknown. It has no much larger one-base neighbor in the sample; base qualities were not kept.

For CDR1 and CDR2, the germline V gene lists SGHTA and FQGNSA. Trimming removed 3 bases from V and 0 bases from J; the gene matches leave 11 bases unexplained. The CDR3 numbers 19 residues from cysteine through phenylalanine. Solely the CDR3 DNA is kept, with 57 bases framed from the first base. The source material was PBMCs. The chain is made from TRBV7-2 and TRBJ1-3; the junction holds 10 bases that match TRBD1. This receptor was obtained from a woman aged 40 to 50 in good health and CMV-seropositive. At the DNA level, the sequence is TGTGCCAGCAGCTTCGTCTTGGGGACAGGGGTTTCCTCTGGAAACACCATATATTTT. This codes for CASSFVLGTGVSSGNTIYF.